The source of this T cell receptor (beta chain) is a study of spatial heterogeneity in lung cancer. The wider study: Alpha-chain sequences were detected in numbers that were consistently lower than beta-chain sequences.

TCR cDNA molecules each had a unique molecular identifier. MiXCR was run by TCRdb on the 5' RACE reads, yielding one entry per CDR3 protein. The sample yields about 100,000 distinct CDR3 sequences, approximately 4% seen once. Germline loops: CDR1 MNHEY, CDR2 SVGAGI. V shed 1 base and J shed 5 bases, with 14 bases lying between them. The length of the CDR3 is 15 residues. Study findings and constraints: Counts of expanded intratumoral alpha and beta TCRs tracked tumor mutation counts. Alpha chains reached an estimated coverage of about 7% of tumor T cells, and beta chains approximately 13%.

This clonotype occurred many times. The antigen is undetermined. Time point described: sample taken at primary tumor resection. Whole RNA from tumor, nontumor lung or frozen PBMC was sequenced unsorted. This receptor was identified in a male donor with early-stage non-small cell lung cancer. The sample here was lung tumor tissue, taken at surgery. J is TRBJ2-5 and V is TRBV6-5, with D hard to call. DNA for the CDR3: TGTGCCAGCAGTTACTTTTTTGCCTTAGGGGAGACCCAGTACTTC. Translation gives CASSYFFALGETQYF.